Listed below are T cell receptor beta chains from one sample, sequenced in a study of lymphopenia after photon versus proton radiotherapy. The repertoire was sequenced with immunoSEQ multiplex PCR; TCRdb's copy has only in-frame clones and lacks some. This sample has over 50,000 clones, with approximately 83% found just once. The sequences come from peripheral blood, collected from a patient treated with photon-based radiotherapy. The source of these receptors is a man aged 35 to 55 with gastric cancer. The CDR3 runs from the conserved cysteine through the conserved F or W. A D gene is named only where the DNA matches it firmly. Not every row has a clone size; where given, it reads once, few, many or a size class.

>.|TRBJ1-3|TRBV7-2|TRBD1
CASSNTGVGNTIYF
TGTGCCAGCAGCAACACAGGGGTGGGAAACACCATATATTTT
>.|TRBJ1-1|TRBV30|.
CAWSVRRATEAFF
TGTGCCTGGAGTGTACGCAGGGCCACTGAAGCTTTCTTT
>.|TRBJ2-7|TRBV9|TRBD1
CASSPNRDRKKYEQYF
TGTGCCAGCAGCCCTAATCGGGACAGGAAGAAATACGAGCAGTACTTC
>.|TRBJ2-3|TRBV29-1|TRBD1
CSVDRGLSISTDTQYF
TGCAGCGTGGACAGGGGGCTGAGTATTAGCACAGATACGCAGTATTTT
>.|TRBJ1-6|TRBV9|.
CASSAQQGSSYNSPLHF
TGTGCCAGCAGCGCCCAACAGGGAAGCTCCTATAATTCACCCCTCCACTTT
>.|TRBJ1-1|TRBV6-5|.
CASRPPQGWGTEAFF
TGTGCCAGCAGACCTCCCCAGGGGTGGGGGACTGAAGCTTTCTTT
>.|TRBJ1-3|TRBV4-1|.
CASSQGSTSGNTIYF
TGCGCCAGCAGCCAAGGGAGTACTTCTGGAAACACCATATATTTT
>.|TRBJ1-1|TRBV27|.
CASSWSPLMNTEAFF
TGTGCCAGCAGTTGGTCTCCCCTCATGAACACTGAAGCTTTCTTT
>.|TRBJ1-1|TRBV10-2|.
CASSVEGFTEAFF
TGCGCCAGCAGTGTTGAGGGCTTCACTGAAGCTTTCTTT
>few|TRBJ1-2|TRBV27|.
CASTPGTQYGYTF
TGTGCCAGCACCCCCGGGACACAGTATGGCTACACCTTC
>.|TRBJ1-2|TRBV7-9|.
CASSQDRLVFGYTF
TGTGCCAGCAGCCAGGACCGCCTCGTGTTCGGCTACACCTTC
>.|TRBJ1-5|TRBV6-1|TRBD1
CASTWDRANQPQHF
TGTGCCAGCACCTGGGACAGGGCAAATCAGCCCCAGCATTTT
>.|TRBJ2-3|TRBV4-3|TRBD2
CASSSGGAIDTQYF
TGCGCCAGCAGTAGCGGGGGGGCGATAGATACGCAGTATTTT
>.|TRBJ2-1|TRBV11-3|TRBD1
CASSLGLRDRDPAAYNEQFF
TGTGCCAGCAGCTTAGGCCTCCGGGACAGGGACCCTGCCGCCTACAATGAGCAGTTCTTC
>.|TRBJ2-5|TRBV5-1|TRBD1
CASSAPGTGKETQYF
TGCGCCAGCAGCGCGCCCGGGACAGGGAAAGAGACCCAGTACTTC
>.|TRBJ2-3|TRBV10-3|.
CAISVPPGSTDTQYF
TGTGCCATCAGTGTCCCGCCAGGGAGCACAGATACGCAGTATTTT
>.|TRBJ2-3|TRBV15|.
CATSRDRGITDTQYF
TGTGCCACCAGCAGAGATCGCGGGATCACAGATACGCAGTATTTT
>.|TRBJ1-2|TRBV9|TRBD1
CASSPQTGNYGYTF
TGTGCCAGCAGCCCACAGACAGGGAACTATGGCTACACCTTC
>.|TRBJ2-3|TRBV9|.
CASSEYQDPDTQYF
TGTGCCAGCAGCGAGTACCAGGACCCAGATACGCAGTATTTT
>.|TRBJ2-6|TRBV4-2|.
CASSPEGGPLSGANVLTF
TGTGCCAGCAGCCCTGAAGGGGGGCCCCTCTCTGGGGCCAACGTCCTGACTTTC
>few|TRBJ2-2|TRBV4-1|TRBD1
CASSPLDRGPGGELFF
TGCGCCAGCAGCCCCCTAGACAGGGGGCCGGGCGGGGAGCTGTTTTTT
>.|TRBJ1-1|TRBV5-1|.
CASSPGGQNTEAFF
TGCGCCAGCAGCCCCGGAGGGCAGAACACTGAAGCTTTCTTT
>.|TRBJ1-2|TRBV27|TRBD1
CASSLSNRGDYGYTF
TGTGCCAGCAGTTTATCGAACAGGGGTGACTATGGCTACACCTTC
>.|TRBJ1-6|TRBV9|.
CASTTPRTENNSPLHF
TGTGCCAGCACCACACCCCGGACAGAAAATAATTCACCCCTCCACTTT
>once|TRBJ1-1|TRBV5-4|.
CASSLPLNTEAFF
TGTGCCAGCAGCTTGCCCTTGAACACTGAAGCTTTCTTT
>.|TRBJ2-7|TRBV19|TRBD2
CASSAGLAATYEQYF
TGTGCCAGTAGTGCGGGACTAGCGGCAACCTACGAGCAGTACTTC